This TCR beta chain emerged from a study of CD8 T cells in ankylosing spondylitis (dated by TCRdb to about 2017). Concerning the study at large: The study profiled T cell receptor beta repertoires in healthy donors and ankylosing spondylitis patients to find disease-linked TCR variants. Peripheral blood was sampled, and synovial fluid was also collected from ankylosing spondylitis patients. The full study cohort was made up of about two dozen ankylosing spondylitis patients and roughly 100 healthy donors. Study-wide conclusions, independent of this receptor: Some motif variants were previously reported in synovial fluid and blood of reactive arthritis patients, suggesting common disease-initiation mechanisms. Blood from ankylosing spondylitis patients appeared to be characterized by a TCR beta motif composed of roughly eight highly homologous amino acid variants. The disease-linked clones were reported to be significantly enriched in matched synovial fluid samples from ankylosing spondylitis patients. The disease-linked clones had a CD8+ phenotype and were found at relatively low frequencies in peripheral blood.

Inclusive of the bounding cysteine and phenylalanine, the CDR3 is 14 residues long. The only DNA kept is the CDR3, 42 bases in frame from the first base. Trimming costs V 6 bases and J 4 bases, and their ends lie 13 bases apart. CDR1 and CDR2 (SEHNR, FQNEAQ) derive from the germline V gene (reference sequence). This clonotype was seen at least ten times. The clone's antigen remains unknown. The record has no base qualities; no much larger clone is one base away. Instrument on record: Illumina HiSeq 2500. Quantitative 5'-RACE with molecular barcodes was the method used to prepare the TCR beta libraries. The source study handled its data this way. A new computational method, built on a probabilistic model of VDJ rearrangement, was used to identify disease-linked TCR variants. Clones were called with MiXCR by TCRdb after fastp trimmed the public reads at Q25, and only in-frame beta chains were retained. Rows with a matching CDR3 protein are joined into one entry that keeps the most common DNA and genes. The V and J calls were determined by TCRdb, not by the authors. The sample table shows some 700,000 distinct CDR3 sequences, and about 20% are seen once. The biggest ten clones account for about 19% of the sample.

This receptor was taken from a male donor with ankylosing spondylitis. The specimen was blood, either unsorted or a sorted T cell fraction (not recorded which). The chain uses TRBV7-9 and TRBJ2-1, with TRBD1 perhaps the D gene, on 6 matching bases. The DNA sequence follows: TGTGCCAGCAGTTCTCAACAGGGTTACAATGAGCAGTTCTTC. Its protein is CASSSQQGYNEQFF. Beyond the CDR3, the reference TRBV7-9 and TRBJ2-1 genes provide the residues; the full variable domain reads: DTGVSQNPRHKITKRGQNVTFRCDPISEHNRLYWYRQTLGQGPEFLTYFQNEAQLEKSRLLSDRFSAERPKGSFSTLEIQRTEQGDSAMYLCASSSQQGYNEQFFGPGTRLTVL.